Presented here are 6 T cell receptor beta chains from one specimen sequenced in a study of cytomegalovirus exposure and HLA in healthy donors. Vbeta (60) and Jbeta (13) primers were used in the PCR. Libraries were prepared by immunoSEQ multiplex PCR; TCRdb keeps only in-frame clonotypes and omits some of them. The repertoire includes about 160,000 clones, roughly 88% of them detected once, and 6.4% sits in the top ten. Sequencing was carried out using PBMCs. These receptors originate from a man aged 50 to 59 in good health and CMV-seropositive.

The chain links TRBV7-2 to TRBJ2-2, with TRBD2 identical over 11 bases. The CDR3 is 17 residues long. Germline V gene lookup returns CDR1 SGHTA and CDR2 FQGNSA. Trimming cost V 1 base and J 7 bases; bases outside gene matches: 8. CDR3 loop: CASSLVASGRSGGELFF. CDR3 nucleotides: TGTGCCAGCAGCTTAGTGGCTAGCGGGAGGAGTGGCGGGGAGCTGTTTTTT.

This clone has only one observation. V gene TRBV7-9 combines with J gene TRBJ1-4, with 9 bases that match TRBD1. Germline assignment: CDR1 SEHNR and CDR2 FQNEAQ (reference sequence). J was trimmed by 7 bases and V by 2 bases; bases with no gene match: 2. The length of the CDR3 is 14 residues. The CDR3 protein is CASSLRQGGEKLFF. Here the CDR3 DNA reads TGTGCCAGCAGCTTAAGACAGGGGGGTGAAAAACTGTTTTTT.

This chain uses TRBV19 with TRBJ1-2, with TRBD1 identical over 7 bases. CDR3 size: 14 residues. Looked up from germline, CDR1 is LNHDA and CDR2 is SQIVND (reference sequence). Trimming took 0 bases from V and 4 from J; bases not matched to a gene: 2. CDR3 DNA sequence: TGTGCCAGTAGTATAGAAGACAGGGCCTATGGCTACACCTTC. Encoded protein: CASSIEDRAYGYTF.

The CDR3 sequence: CASSLGEAGARQETQYF. The CDR3, as DNA: TGTGCCAGCAGCTTAGGAGAGGCGGGGGCTCGCCAAGAGACCCAGTACTTC. The chain joins TRBV7-7 to TRBJ2-5; a weak D match, TRBD2 (7 bases). The germline V and J ends were trimmed by 1 base and 1 base, with 16 bases remaining between them. The CDR3 consists of 17 residues. Germline values: CDR1 SSHAT, CDR2 FNYEAQ (reference sequence).

The chain is built from TRBV5-1 and TRBJ2-4, with D perhaps TRBD1 (6 bases). The V gene lost 3 bases and the J gene lost 13 bases, with 17 bases spanning the gap. The V gene's germline CDR1 is SGHRS and CDR2 YFSETQ. This CDR3 spans 13 amino acids. In DNA form, the CDR3 reads TGCGCCAGCAGCTCGTTTTACGAGGGGGAGCAGTACTTC. Its translation: CASSSFYEGEQYF.

This sequence joins TRBV5-6 and TRBJ2-5; 7 bases are a match to TRBD2. CDR1 is SGHDT, CDR2 YYEEEE, per germline. V lost 0 bases to trimming and J lost 1 base; unmatched junction nucleotides: 3. The CDR3 extends over 15 amino acids. This CDR3 reads CASSLGQRGQETQYF. The CDR3 nucleotides are TGTGCCAGCAGCTTGGGGCAGCGGGGCCAAGAGACCCAGTACTTC. Together with reference TRBV5-6 and TRBJ2-5, the CDR3 gives the full variable domain: DAGVTQSPTHLIKTRGQQVTLRCSPKSGHDTVSWYQQALGQGPQFIFQYYEEEERQRGNFPDRFSGHQFPNYSSELNVNALLLGDSALYLCASSLGQRGQETQYFGPGTRLLVL.